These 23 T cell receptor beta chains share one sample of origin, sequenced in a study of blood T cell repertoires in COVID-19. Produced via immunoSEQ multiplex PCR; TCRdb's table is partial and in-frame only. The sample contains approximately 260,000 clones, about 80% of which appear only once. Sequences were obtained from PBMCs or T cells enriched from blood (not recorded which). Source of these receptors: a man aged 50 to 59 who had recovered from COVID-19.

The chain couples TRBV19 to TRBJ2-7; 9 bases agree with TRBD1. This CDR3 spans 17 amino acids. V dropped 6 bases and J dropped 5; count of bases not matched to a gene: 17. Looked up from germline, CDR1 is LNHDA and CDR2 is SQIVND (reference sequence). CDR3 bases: TGTGCCAGTAGCCGAAGGACTGGGACAGGGATGATCCACGAGCAGTACTTC. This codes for CASSRRTGTGMIHEQYF.

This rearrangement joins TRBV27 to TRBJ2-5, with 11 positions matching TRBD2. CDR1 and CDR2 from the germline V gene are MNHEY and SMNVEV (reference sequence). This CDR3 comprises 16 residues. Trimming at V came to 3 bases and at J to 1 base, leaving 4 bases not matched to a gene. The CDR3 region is CASSFRLAGTQETQYF. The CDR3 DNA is TGTGCCAGCAGTTTCCGACTAGCGGGGACCCAAGAGACCCAGTACTTC.

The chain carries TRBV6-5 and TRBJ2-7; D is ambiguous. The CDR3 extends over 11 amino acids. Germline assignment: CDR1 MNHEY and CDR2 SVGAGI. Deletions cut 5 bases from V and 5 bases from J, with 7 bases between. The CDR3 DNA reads TGTGCCAGCAGTCGAGTAGACGAGCAGTACTTC. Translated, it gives CASSRVDEQYF.

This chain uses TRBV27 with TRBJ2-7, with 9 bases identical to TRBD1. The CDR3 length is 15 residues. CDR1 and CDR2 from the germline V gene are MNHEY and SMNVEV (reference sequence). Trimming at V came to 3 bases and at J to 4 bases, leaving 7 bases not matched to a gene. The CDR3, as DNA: TGTGCCAGCAGTTTCCTCGGGACAGGGTCGTACGAGCAGTACTTC. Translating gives CASSFLGTGSYEQYF.

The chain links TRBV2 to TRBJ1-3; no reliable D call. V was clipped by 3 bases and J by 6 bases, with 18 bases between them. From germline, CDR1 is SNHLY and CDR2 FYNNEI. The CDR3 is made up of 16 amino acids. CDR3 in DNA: TGTGCCAGCAGTGAGCTAGGTCGGGGTCGGGAAAACACCATATATTTT. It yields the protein CASSELGRGRENTIYF.

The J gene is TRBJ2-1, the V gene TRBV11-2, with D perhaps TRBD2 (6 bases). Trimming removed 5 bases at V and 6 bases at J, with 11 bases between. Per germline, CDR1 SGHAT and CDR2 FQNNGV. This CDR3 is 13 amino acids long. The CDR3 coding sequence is TGTGCCAGCAGCAGACTAGTTGCCAATGAGCAGTTCTTC. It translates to CASSRLVANEQFF.

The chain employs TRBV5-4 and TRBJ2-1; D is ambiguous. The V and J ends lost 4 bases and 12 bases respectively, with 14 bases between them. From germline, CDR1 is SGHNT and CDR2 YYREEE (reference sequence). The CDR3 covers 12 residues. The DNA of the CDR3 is TGTGCCAGCAGCCTGCGTCAAAGTGGGCAGTTCTTC. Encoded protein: CASSLRQSGQFF. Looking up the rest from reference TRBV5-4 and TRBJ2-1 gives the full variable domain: ETGVTQSPTHLIKTRGQQVTLRCSSQSGHNTVSWYQQALGQGPQFIFQYYREEENGRGNFPPRFSGLQFPNYSSELNVNALELDDSALYLCASSLRQSGQFFGPGTRLTVL.

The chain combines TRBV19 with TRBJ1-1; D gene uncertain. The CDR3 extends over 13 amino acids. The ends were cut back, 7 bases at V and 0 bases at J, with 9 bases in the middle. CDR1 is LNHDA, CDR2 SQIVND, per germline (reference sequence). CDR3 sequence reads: CASTSSVNTEAFF. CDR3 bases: TGTGCCAGTACCTCGAGCGTGAACACTGAAGCTTTCTTT.

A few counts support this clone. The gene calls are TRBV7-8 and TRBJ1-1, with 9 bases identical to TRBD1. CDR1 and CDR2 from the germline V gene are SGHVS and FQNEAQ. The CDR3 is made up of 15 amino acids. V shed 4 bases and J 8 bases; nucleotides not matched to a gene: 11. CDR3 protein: CASSSGRQGGLEAFF. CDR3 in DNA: TGTGCCAGCAGCTCAGGGAGACAGGGGGGGTTGGAAGCTTTCTTT. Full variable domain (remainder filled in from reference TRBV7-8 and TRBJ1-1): GAGVSQSPRYKVAKRGQDVALRCDPISGHVSLFWYQQALGQGPEFLTYFQNEAQLDKSGLPSDRFFAERPEGSVSTLKIQRTQQEDSAVYLCASSSGRQGGLEAFFGQGTRLTVV.

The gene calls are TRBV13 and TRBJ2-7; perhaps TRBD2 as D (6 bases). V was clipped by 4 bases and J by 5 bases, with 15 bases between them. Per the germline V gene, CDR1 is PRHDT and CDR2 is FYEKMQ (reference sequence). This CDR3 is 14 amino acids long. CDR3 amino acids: CASSYRGNSHEQYF. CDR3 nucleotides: TGTGCCAGCAGCTACCGGGGGAATTCCCACGAGCAGTACTTC.

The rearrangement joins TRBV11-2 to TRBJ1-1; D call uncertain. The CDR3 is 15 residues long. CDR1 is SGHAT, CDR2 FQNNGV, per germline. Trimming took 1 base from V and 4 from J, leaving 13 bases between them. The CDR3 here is CASSLGRPWSTEAFF. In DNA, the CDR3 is TGTGCCAGCAGCTTAGGACGGCCGTGGAGCACTGAAGCTTTCTTT.

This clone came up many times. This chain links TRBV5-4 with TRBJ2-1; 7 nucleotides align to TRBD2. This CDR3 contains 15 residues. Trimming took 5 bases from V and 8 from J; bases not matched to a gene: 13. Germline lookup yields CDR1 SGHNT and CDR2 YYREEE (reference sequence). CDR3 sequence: CASSREAGVGHEQFF. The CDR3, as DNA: TGTGCCAGCAGTCGGGAGGCGGGAGTGGGGCATGAGCAGTTCTTC.

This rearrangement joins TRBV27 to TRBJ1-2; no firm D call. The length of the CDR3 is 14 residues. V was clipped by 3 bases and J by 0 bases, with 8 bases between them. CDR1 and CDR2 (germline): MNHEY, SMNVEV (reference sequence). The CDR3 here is CASSFAQSNYGYTF. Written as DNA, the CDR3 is TGTGCCAGCAGTTTTGCACAGTCTAACTATGGCTACACCTTC.

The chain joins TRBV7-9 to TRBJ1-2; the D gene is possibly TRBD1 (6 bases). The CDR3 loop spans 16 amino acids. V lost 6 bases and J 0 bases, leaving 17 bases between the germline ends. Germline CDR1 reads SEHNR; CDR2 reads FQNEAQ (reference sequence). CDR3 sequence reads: CASRPGPTGANYGYTF. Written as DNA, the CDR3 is TGTGCCAGCAGGCCTGGCCCGACAGGTGCTAACTATGGCTACACCTTC.

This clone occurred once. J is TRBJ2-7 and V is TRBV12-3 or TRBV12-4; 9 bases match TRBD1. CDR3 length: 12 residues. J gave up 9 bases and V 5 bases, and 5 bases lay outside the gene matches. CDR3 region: CASSVRDRAQYF. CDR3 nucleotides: TGTGCCAGCAGTGTCAGGGACAGGGCGCAGTACTTC.

As DNA, the CDR3 is TGTGCCAGCAGCTTAGGACTAGCGGGAGGAGATACGCAGTATTTT. Translation: CASSLGLAGGDTQYF. This chain uses TRBV11-2 with TRBJ2-3, with 13 bases aligning to TRBD2. J was trimmed by 5 bases and V by 1 base; bases with no gene match: 0. The CDR3 runs 15 residues. Looked up from germline, CDR1 is SGHAT and CDR2 is FQNNGV.

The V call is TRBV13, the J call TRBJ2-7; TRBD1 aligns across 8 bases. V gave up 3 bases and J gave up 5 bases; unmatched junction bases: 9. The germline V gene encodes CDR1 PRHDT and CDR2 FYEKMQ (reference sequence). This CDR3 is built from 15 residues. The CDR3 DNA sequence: TGTGCCAGCAGCTTCGGGACAGGTCATCCCAACGAGCAGTACTTC. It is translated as CASSFGTGHPNEQYF. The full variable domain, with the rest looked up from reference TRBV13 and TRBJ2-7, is AAGVIQSPRHLIKEKRETATLKCYPIPRHDTVYWYQQGPGQDPQFLISFYEKMQSDKGSIPDRFSAQQFSDYHSELNMSSLELGDSALYFCASSFGTGHPNEQYFGPGTRLTVT.

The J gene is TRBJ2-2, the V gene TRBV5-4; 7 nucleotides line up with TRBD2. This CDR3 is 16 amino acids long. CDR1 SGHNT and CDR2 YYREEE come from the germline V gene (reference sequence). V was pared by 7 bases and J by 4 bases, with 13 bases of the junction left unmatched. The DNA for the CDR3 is TGTGCCAGCGGTACCCCTCAGCGGGGCGGCACCGGGGAGCTGTTTTTT. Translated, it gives CASGTPQRGGTGELFF.

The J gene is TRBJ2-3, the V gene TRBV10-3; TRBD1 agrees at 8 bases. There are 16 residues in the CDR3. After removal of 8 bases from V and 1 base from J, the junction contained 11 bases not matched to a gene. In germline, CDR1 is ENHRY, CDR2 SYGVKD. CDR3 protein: CAIGSAGGAGTDTQYF. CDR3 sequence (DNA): TGTGCCATCGGTTCGGCAGGGGGCGCGGGCACAGATACGCAGTATTTT.

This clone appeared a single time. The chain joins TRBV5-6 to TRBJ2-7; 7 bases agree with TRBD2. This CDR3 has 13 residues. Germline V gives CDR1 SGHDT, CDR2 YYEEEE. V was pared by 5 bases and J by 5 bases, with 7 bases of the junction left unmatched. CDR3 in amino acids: CASRRTLANEQYF. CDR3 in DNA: TGTGCCAGCAGGAGGACACTAGCGAACGAGCAGTACTTC.

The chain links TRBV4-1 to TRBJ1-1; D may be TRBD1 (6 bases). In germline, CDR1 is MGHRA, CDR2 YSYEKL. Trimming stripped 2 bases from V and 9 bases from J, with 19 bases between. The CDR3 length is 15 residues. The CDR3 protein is CASSQPDRILEKAFF. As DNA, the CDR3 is TGCGCCAGCAGCCAACCCGACAGGATTTTGGAAAAAGCTTTCTTT.

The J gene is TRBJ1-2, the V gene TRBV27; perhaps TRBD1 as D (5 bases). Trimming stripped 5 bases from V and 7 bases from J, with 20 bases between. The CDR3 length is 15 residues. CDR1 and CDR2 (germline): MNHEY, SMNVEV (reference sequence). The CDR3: CASSKDSILSLGYTF. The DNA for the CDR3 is TGTGCCAGCAGTAAAGACAGCATTCTTTCGCTTGGCTACACCTTC.

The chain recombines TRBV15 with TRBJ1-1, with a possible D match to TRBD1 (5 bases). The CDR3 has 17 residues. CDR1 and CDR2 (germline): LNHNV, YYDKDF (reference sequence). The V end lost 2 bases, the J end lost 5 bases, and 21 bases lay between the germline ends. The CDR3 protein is CATSRSRPLGGRTEAFF. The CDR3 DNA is TGTGCCACCAGCAGATCCCGACCTCTGGGGGGTCGAACTGAAGCTTTCTTT.